This section outlines one T cell receptor beta chain sequence together with its context. Its antigen is as yet unknown. This record belongs to a study of T cell clusters in autoimmune cytopenias. Overall study: The median distinct TRB clonotype count was a few thousand per sample, from a median 51,575 reads. Findings and limits, study-wide: TRB repertoire shifts in secondary cytopenia and chronic lymphocytic leukemia mostly reflected lymphoma, not autoimmunity. No cluster-lack signature appeared between secondary cytopenia and chronic lymphocytic leukemia patients, apparently due to lymphoma masking. Physiological T cell clusters of healthy donors were apparently absent in primary autoimmune cytopenia patients.

CDR1 DFQATT and CDR2 SNEGSKA come from the germline V gene (reference sequence). The CDR3 has 18 amino acids. TRB amplification used approximately 250 ng of peripheral blood genomic DNA. Multiplex touch-down PCR amplified TRB using TRB-A and TRB-B pools in one tube. TCRdb reprocessed the multiplex PCR reads and reports one entry per CDR3 protein, with no DNA. The sample is made up of 8,300 or so distinct CDR3 sequences, and the top ten hold about 5% of it. The receptor's source is a human donor with an autoimmune cytopenia or autoimmune hepatitis (not recorded which). The sequenced material came from peripheral blood. The chain employs TRBV20-1 and TRBJ2-1; TCRdb's D call of TRBD2 is untestable without DNA. CDR3 amino acids: CSATRLAGALLAGNEQFF.